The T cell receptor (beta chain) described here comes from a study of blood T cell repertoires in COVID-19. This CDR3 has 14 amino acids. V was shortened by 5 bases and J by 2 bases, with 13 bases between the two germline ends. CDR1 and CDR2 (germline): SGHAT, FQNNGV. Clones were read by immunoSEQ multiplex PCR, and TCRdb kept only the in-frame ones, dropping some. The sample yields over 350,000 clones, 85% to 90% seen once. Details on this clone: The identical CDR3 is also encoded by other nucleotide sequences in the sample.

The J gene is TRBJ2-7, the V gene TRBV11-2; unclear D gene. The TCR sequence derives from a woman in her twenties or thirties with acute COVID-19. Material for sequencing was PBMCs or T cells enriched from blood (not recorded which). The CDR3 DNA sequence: TGTGCCAGCAGCCTAAGAGGCTCAACCTACGAGCAGTACTTC. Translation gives CASSLRGSTYEQYF.